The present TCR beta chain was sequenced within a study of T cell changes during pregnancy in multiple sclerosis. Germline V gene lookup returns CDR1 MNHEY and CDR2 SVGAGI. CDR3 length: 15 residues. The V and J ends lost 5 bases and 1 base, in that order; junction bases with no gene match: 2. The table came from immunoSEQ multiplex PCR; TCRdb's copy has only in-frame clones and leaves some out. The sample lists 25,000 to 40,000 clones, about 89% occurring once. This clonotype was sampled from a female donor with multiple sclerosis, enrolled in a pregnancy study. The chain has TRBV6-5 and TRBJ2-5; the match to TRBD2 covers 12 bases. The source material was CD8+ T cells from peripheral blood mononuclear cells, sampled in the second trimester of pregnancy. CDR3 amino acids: CASSPSGRVQETQYF. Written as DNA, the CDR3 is TGTGCCAGCAGTCCTAGCGGGAGGGTCCAAGAGACCCAGTACTTC.